These 20 T cell receptor beta chains were all obtained from the same sample, sequenced in a study of T cells in Graves' hyperthyroidism and ophthalmopathy. RNA transcripts yielded amplified TCR beta CDR3 regions. With the HTBI primer set, the TCR CDR3 went through a first round of RT-PCR. TCRdb passed the multiplex PCR reads through MiXCR, listing each CDR3 protein once. The sample holds about 600,000 distinct CDR3 sequences, about 14% seen once. Sequencing was performed on blood. These receptors all stem from a woman aged 18-30 years with Graves' ophthalmopathy.

Ten or more counts support this clonotype. This chain uses TRBV7-9 with TRBJ2-5, with TRBD2 matching over 10 bases. This CDR3 spans 17 amino acids. Trimming removed 5 bases from V and 2 bases from J; junction bases left unmatched: 11. In germline, CDR1 is SEHNR, CDR2 FQNEAQ (reference sequence). Here the CDR3 DNA reads TGTGCCAGCAGCCCGGGGCGTAGCGGGAGGAGTCAAGAGACCCAGTACTTC. Translated: CASSPGRSGRSQETQYF.

This clonotype was counted a few times. The chain combines TRBV30 with TRBJ1-4; D might be TRBD1 (6 bases). V was pared by 0 bases and J by 5 bases, with 13 bases between. Germline CDR1 reads GTSNPN; CDR2 reads SVGIG (reference sequence). This CDR3 has 15 residues. CDR3 protein: CAWSVPRGLNEKLFF. CDR3 coding DNA: TGTGCCTGGAGTGTCCCCCGGGGGCTAAATGAAAAACTGTTTTTT.

This clonotype was counted ten times or more. The chain is built from TRBV24-1 and TRBJ1-5, with 9 bases fitting TRBD1. The CDR3 is made up of 15 amino acids. The V gene end was trimmed by 4 bases and the J gene end by 4 bases; junction bases not matched to a gene: 4. The germline gives CDR1 KGHDR, CDR2 SFDVKD. CDR3 loop: CATSDPGQGNQPQHF. CDR3 coding DNA: TGTGCCACCAGTGACCCGGGACAGGGAAATCAGCCCCAGCATTTT.

This chain joins TRBV28 and TRBJ2-6; D is unresolved. Germline V CDR1 and CDR2: MDHEN, SYDVKM. This CDR3 is 15 amino acids long. Trimming pared 5 bases from V and 3 bases from J, leaving 11 bases between. The CDR3 protein is CASSGRLSGANVLTF. The DNA for the CDR3 is TGTGCCAGCAGTGGTAGGCTTAGTGGGGCCAACGTCCTGACTTTC.

This clonotype was observed a few times. Since a much larger clone is just one base distant, this may be a read error. The rearrangement joins TRBV28 to TRBJ2-2, with TRBD1 matching over 8 bases. This CDR3 has 15 amino acids. V was pared by 4 bases and J by 0 bases, with 1 base of the junction left unmatched. Germline lookup yields CDR1 MDHEN and CDR2 SYDVKM. The chain's CDR3 is CASSSGQANTGELFF. The CDR3 region has the DNA TGTGCCAGCAGTTCGGGACAGGCGAACACCGGGGAGCTGTTTTTT.

The rearrangement joins TRBV6-5 to TRBJ1-1; TRBD1 matches 8 bases. There are 15 residues in the CDR3. Trimming removed 2 bases from V and 1 base from J; junction bases left unmatched: 3. Germline V gives CDR1 MNHEY, CDR2 SVGAGI. This CDR3 reads CASSYQGAPNTEAFF. The CDR3 nucleotides read TGTGCCAGCAGTTACCAGGGGGCCCCGAACACTGAAGCTTTCTTT.

Details on this clonotype: Being one base from a much bigger clone, this may be a read error. The chain joins TRBV28 to TRBJ2-1, with D hard to call. CDR3 length: 15 amino acids. CDR1 and CDR2 from the germline V gene are MDHEN and SYDVKM. This CDR3 is CASRPSHRSYNGQFF. CDR3 DNA: TGTGCCAGCAGGCCCAGCCATCGCTCCTACAATGGGCAGTTCTTC.

The chain has TRBV14 and TRBJ1-1; tentatively, D is TRBD1 (6 bases). The V end was cut by 1 base, the J end by 7 bases, with 28 bases between. This CDR3 spans 19 amino acids. The germline V gene encodes CDR1 SGHDN and CDR2 FVKESK. For the CDR3, the DNA is TGTGCCAGCAGCCAAGTAAAACGGTGGTGGGGGGAGCGGGACATTGAAGCTTTCTTT. Translation gives CASSQVKRWWGERDIEAFF.

This clonotype was seen a few times. The gene calls are TRBV27 and TRBJ2-1, with 9 bases fitting TRBD2. V gave up 5 bases and J gave up 9 bases; unmatched junction bases: 5. CDR1 is MNHEY, CDR2 SMNVEV, per germline (reference sequence). CDR3 length: 13 residues. This CDR3 is CASSGTSYSEQFF. CDR3 DNA sequence: TGTGCCAGCAGTGGGACTAGCTATAGTGAGCAGTTCTTC.

This clonotype showed up many times. The V call is TRBV7-6, the J call TRBJ2-7, with D maybe TRBD2 (5 bases). Trimming removed 6 bases at V and 5 bases at J, with 20 bases between. This CDR3 has 15 residues. The V gene's germline CDR1 is SGHVS and CDR2 FNYEAQ. This chain's CDR3 is CASSLKGHGGNEQYF. The CDR3 DNA reads as TGTGCCAGCAGTCTAAAGGGCCATGGAGGAAACGAGCAGTACTTC. The full variable domain, in which reference TRBV7-6 and TRBJ2-7 provide the parts outside the CDR3, is GAGVSQSPRYKVTKRGQDVALRCDPISGHVSLYWYRQALGQGPEFLTYFNYEAQQDKSGLPNDRFSAERPEGSISTLTIQRTEQRDSAMYRCASSLKGHGGNEQYFGPGTRLTVT.

This clonotype appeared a few times. The V call is TRBV6-1, the J call TRBJ1-5; a possible D gene is TRBD1 (6 bases). Germline lookup yields CDR1 MNHNS and CDR2 SASEGT. The CDR3 is made up of 14 amino acids. The V and J ends lost 8 bases and 3 bases respectively, with 14 bases between them. The CDR3 nucleotides read TGTGCCAGCTCACAGGGAGGGTACAATCAGCCCCAGCATTTT. Amino acid sequence: CASSQGGYNQPQHF.

This clonotype was detected ten times or more. The chain links TRBV3-1 to TRBJ2-3, with 7 bases fitting TRBD2. CDR1 and CDR2 from the germline V gene are LGHDT and YNNKEL (reference sequence). The CDR3 covers 15 residues. V was clipped by 1 base and J by 2 bases; unmatched bases: 3. DNA for the CDR3: TGTGCCAGCAGCCAAGCCAGCGGGGTCACAGATACGCAGTATTTT. This sequence encodes CASSQASGVTDTQYF.

This clonotype was detected only a few times. This chain connects TRBV20-1 to TRBJ2-5; 8 bases agree with TRBD2. The CDR3 covers 14 residues. Trimming cost V 2 bases and J 4 bases; bases outside gene matches: 6. Germline V gene lookup returns CDR1 DFQATT and CDR2 SNEGSKA (reference sequence). CDR3 sequence reads: CSARFSGKGETQYF. The CDR3, as DNA: TGCAGTGCTAGATTTAGCGGGAAAGGAGAGACCCAGTACTTC.

The sample holds many counts of this clonotype. CDR3 sequence: CASSLEGQDYNEQFF. CDR3 DNA sequence: TGTGCCAGCAGCTTGGAGGGACAGGATTACAATGAGCAGTTCTTC. This chain joins TRBV5-5 and TRBJ2-1; 8 nucleotides match TRBD1. V lost 0 bases and J lost 4; bases outside the gene matches: 3. CDR3 length: 15 amino acids. CDR1 is SGHKS and CDR2 is YYEKEE in the germline V gene (reference sequence).

This chain uses TRBV12-5 with TRBJ2-3; 11 nucleotides line up with TRBD2. The CDR3 sequence is 16 residues long. V shed 4 bases, J shed 2 bases, and the junction held 5 bases outside the gene matches. CDR1 and CDR2 (germline): LGHNT, FRNRAP. The CDR3 region has the DNA TGTGCTAGTGGTTCCGCACTAGCGGGAGACACAGATACGCAGTATTTT. Translating it yields CASGSALAGDTDTQYF.

This clonotype was observed a few times. The gene calls are TRBV7-8 and TRBJ2-1; 12 bases agree with TRBD2. The V and J ends lost 7 bases and 13 bases, in that order; junction bases with no gene match: 8. The germline V gene has CDR1 SGHVS and CDR2 FQNEAQ. The CDR3 length is 13 residues. The CDR3 spells CASKKLAGGSQFF. The CDR3 DNA is TGTGCCAGCAAGAAACTAGCGGGAGGTAGTCAGTTCTTC.

The chain combines TRBV7-9 with TRBJ2-5; 9 positions agree with TRBD2. V dropped 2 bases and J dropped 4; count of bases not matched to a gene: 11. The CDR3 runs 17 residues. Germline V gives CDR1 SEHNR, CDR2 FQNEAQ (reference sequence). CDR3 amino acids: CASSLPRGGGLRETQYF. The CDR3 DNA reads TGTGCCAGCAGCTTACCCCGCGGGGGGGGCCTCCGAGAGACCCAGTACTTC.

This clonotype was counted many times. The CDR3 DNA is TGTGCCAGCAGTCCCAGCGGGAGTAGCCACAATGAGCAGTTCTTC. This codes for CASSPSGSSHNEQFF. The V and J genes are TRBV27 and TRBJ2-1; TRBD2 matches 8 bases. V gave up 5 bases and J gave up 5 bases; unmatched junction bases: 8. Germline loops: CDR1 MNHEY, CDR2 SMNVEV (reference sequence). This CDR3 region has 15 residues.

Regarding this clonotype: A much larger clone differs from this one at a single base, so this may be a read error. CDR3 in DNA: TGTGCCGCCAGTGACTACGCCGTCGAGGCCCAGTACTTC. Translating gives CAASDYAVEAQYF. This rearrangement joins TRBV24-1 to TRBJ2-5; D might be TRBD2 (5 bases). Germline CDR1 reads KGHDR; CDR2 reads SFDVKD. CDR3 length equals 13 residues.

This clonotype was observed many times. This sequence joins TRBV28 and TRBJ1-1; the D is unclear. V was cut by 9 bases and J by 6 bases, with 17 bases left in between. The length of the CDR3 is 13 residues. Germline loops: CDR1 MDHEN, CDR2 SYDVKM. In DNA form, the CDR3 reads TGTGCCAGTGCCCTAGGGCGGGCGGCTGAAGCTTTCTTT. Amino acids: CASALGRAAEAFF.